This T cell receptor beta chain originates from a study of T cell changes during pregnancy in multiple sclerosis. Some clones are missing from TCRdb's copy, which holds only in-frame ones; the method was immunoSEQ multiplex PCR. The sample gives 50,000 to 70,000 clones, roughly 90% of which show up once; approximately 1.5% is in the top ten. This CDR3 region has 15 residues. The germline V gene has CDR1 KGHSH and CDR2 LQKENI. Deletions cut 2 bases from V and 0 bases from J, with 8 bases between. This clone was counted once. The chain couples TRBV18 to TRBJ2-1; D not resolved. Specimen: peripheral blood, collected in the second trimester of pregnancy. The origin of this receptor is a female donor with multiple sclerosis, enrolled in a pregnancy study. The DNA for the CDR3 is TGTGCCAGCTCACCAGACCAGGTCTCCTACAATGAGCAGTTCTTC. It codes for CASSPDQVSYNEQFF.